One sample yielded the 22 T cell receptor beta chains listed below, sequenced in a study of T cell changes during pregnancy in multiple sclerosis. The method was immunoSEQ multiplex PCR; TCRdb's version includes in-frame clones alone and lacks a portion of them. The sample comprises 60,000 or so clones, over 75% of which are singletons, and approximately 0.9% rests with the top ten. Sequenced here: peripheral blood, sampled before pregnancy. These receptors all stem from a female donor with multiple sclerosis, enrolled in a pregnancy study.

The chain couples TRBV4-3 to TRBJ2-1; 8 bases match TRBD2. Germline V gives CDR1 LGHNA, CDR2 YSLEER. V was clipped by 1 base and J by 0 bases; unmatched bases: 11. This CDR3 has 19 residues. This CDR3 reads CASSQGIGGGSSSYNEQFF. Here the CDR3 DNA reads TGCGCCAGCAGCCAAGGGATCGGGGGGGGATCGAGCTCCTACAATGAGCAGTTCTTC.

The gene calls are TRBV11-2 and TRBJ1-2; D unresolved. The CDR3 consists of 16 residues. Trimming pared 5 bases from V and 0 bases from J, leaving 16 bases between. Germline values: CDR1 SGHAT, CDR2 FQNNGV. CDR3 in amino acids: CASSTLGGQSNYGYTF. CDR3 nucleotide sequence: TGTGCCAGCAGCACCCTAGGAGGGCAGTCTAACTATGGCTACACCTTC.

The chain links TRBV11-3 to TRBJ2-7, with 9 positions matching TRBD1. Germline trimming cut 2 bases from V and 2 bases from J; bases unmatched to any gene: 7. CDR1 is SGHNT, CDR2 YENEEA, per germline. The CDR3 runs 16 residues. CDR3 amino acids: CASSLRTGTGTYEQYF. The CDR3 DNA follows: TGTGCCAGCAGCTTACGAACGGGGACAGGGACCTACGAGCAGTACTTC. Filled out from reference TRBV11-3 and TRBJ2-7, the complete variable domain reads EAGVVQSPRYKIIEKKQPVAFWCNPISGHNTLYWYLQNLGQGPELLIRYENEEAVDDSQLPKDRFSAERLKGVDSTLKIQPAELGDSAVYLCASSLRTGTGTYEQYFGPGTRLTVT.

The rearrangement joins TRBV4-3 to TRBJ1-2; perhaps TRBD1 as D (6 bases). Trimming removed 2 bases at V and 4 bases at J, with 14 bases between. This CDR3 spans 15 amino acids. Germline CDR1 is LGHNA and CDR2 is YSLEER. The CDR3, as DNA: TGCGCCAGCAGCCAATCGTCCAGGGGATCCTATGGCTACACCTTC. Translation: CASSQSSRGSYGYTF.

J is TRBJ2-5 and V is TRBV5-1, with TRBD2 matching over 8 bases. The V gene end was trimmed by 4 bases and the J gene end by 5 bases; junction bases not matched to a gene: 4. Germline CDR1 is SGHRS and CDR2 is YFSETQ. The CDR3 contains 13 residues. Here the CDR3 reads CASSHPGGETQYF. The CDR3 nucleotides read TGCGCCAGCAGCCACCCGGGGGGGGAGACCCAGTACTTC.

The CDR3 loop is CASSVATGTRRNWGEQFF. The DNA for the CDR3 is TGTGCCAGCAGCGTAGCTACCGGGACAAGACGAAATTGGGGTGAGCAGTTCTTC. The chain couples TRBV9 to TRBJ2-1; tentative D call: TRBD1 (6 bases). The V gene's germline CDR1 is SGDLS and CDR2 YYNGEE. V was pared by 0 bases and J by 9 bases, with 25 bases between. The CDR3 has 18 residues.

There are a few counts of this clone. The V and J genes are TRBV29-1 and TRBJ1-5; D may be TRBD1 (6 bases). CDR1 and CDR2 from the germline V gene are SQVTM and ANQGSEA. V lost 0 bases to trimming and J lost 12 bases, with 24 bases between them. The CDR3 has 16 residues. The CDR3 DNA reads TGCAGCGTTGAAGATGCCAGCTGGGGGCTCTCAGGGGTCCAGCATTTT. Amino acids: CSVEDASWGLSGVQHF.

The chain couples TRBV7-6 to TRBJ2-7; 11 positions agree with TRBD2. With 2 bases clipped from V and 2 bases from J, the junction kept 8 bases outside the gene matches. The CDR3 loop spans 17 amino acids. Germline V gene lookup returns CDR1 SGHVS and CDR2 FNYEAQ. CDR3: CASSLPKLAGAAYEQYF. CDR3 sequence (DNA): TGTGCCAGCAGCTTACCGAAACTAGCGGGGGCCGCCTACGAGCAGTACTTC.

The chain is built from TRBV29-1 and TRBJ2-7; 12 bases are a match to TRBD1. The CDR3 is made up of 18 amino acids. Germline CDR1 and CDR2: SQVTM and ANQGSEA. The J segment lost 3 bases and the V segment lost 4 bases, leaving 16 bases of the junction unmatched. The chain's CDR3 is CSVAPGQGALWGRYEQYF. The CDR3 DNA reads as TGCAGCGTTGCTCCGGGACAGGGGGCATTGTGGGGGCGCTACGAGCAGTACTTC.

This chain links TRBV11-3 with TRBJ2-7, with TRBD2 matching over 9 bases. Germline lookup yields CDR1 SGHNT and CDR2 YENEEA. This CDR3 is 13 amino acids long. The V segment lost 5 bases and the J segment 7 bases; nucleotides outside the gene matches: 6. CDR3 nucleotide sequence: TGTGCCAGCAGCCGAGGGACTAGCCGGGAGCAGTACTTC. It is translated as CASSRGTSREQYF.

The V gene is TRBV19, the J gene TRBJ2-3, with 8 bases aligning to TRBD1. J lost 2 bases, V lost 3 bases, and 7 bases had no gene match. This CDR3 has 16 amino acids. Per germline, CDR1 LNHDA and CDR2 SQIVND (reference sequence). The CDR3 loop is CASSMSGQGYTDTQYF. In nucleotides, the CDR3 is TGTGCCAGTAGTATGTCCGGACAGGGCTACACAGATACGCAGTATTTT.

The rearrangement links TRBV7-7 to TRBJ2-5, with 8 bases aligning to TRBD1. The V segment lost 1 base and the J segment 4 bases; nucleotides outside the gene matches: 11. The CDR3 spans 17 residues. Germline CDR1 and CDR2: SSHAT and FNYEAQ (reference sequence). CDR3 in DNA: TGTGCCAGCAGCTTAGGCCGACGGACAGGGCGATCAGAGACCCAGTACTTC. It specifies CASSLGRRTGRSETQYF.

This clone was counted only a few times. The CDR3 nucleotides read TGTGCCAGCAGTGACTCGGCGGGGTCTAGCACAGATACGCAGTATTTT. This translates into CASSDSAGSSTDTQYF. V usage is TRBV6-4 and J usage is TRBJ2-3; D is perhaps TRBD2 (6 bases). The CDR3 totals 16 residues. V was pared by 0 bases and J by 0 bases, with 10 bases between. Germline-derived CDR1 and CDR2 are MRHNA and SNTAGT.

The V gene is TRBV18, the J gene TRBJ1-3; TRBD1 matches 8 bases. Losses at the gene ends were 3 bases for V and 0 bases for J; bases not matched to a gene: 7. The CDR3 length is 17 residues. Looked up from germline, CDR1 is KGHSH and CDR2 is LQKENI. CDR3 sequence reads: CASSPWTGSLSGNTIYF. The CDR3, as DNA: TGTGCCAGCTCACCCTGGACAGGGAGCCTCTCTGGAAACACCATATATTTT.

This chain joins TRBV19 and TRBJ2-7, with D possibly being TRBD2 (5 bases). V was pared by 1 base and J by 3 bases, with 7 bases between. Germline V CDR1 and CDR2: LNHDA, SQIVND (reference sequence). This CDR3 region has 13 residues. The CDR3 region is CASSIGTYYEQYF. The CDR3 DNA follows: TGTGCCAGTAGTATAGGGACTTACTACGAGCAGTACTTC.

V gene TRBV4-1 combines with J gene TRBJ2-7; no clear D gene. V was trimmed by 1 base and J by 5 bases, leaving 12 bases between them. CDR1 is MGHRA, CDR2 YSYEKL, per germline. The CDR3 is made up of 14 amino acids. CDR3 DNA: TGCGCCAGCAGCCAAGTTGGGCCTATTAACGAGCAGTACTTC. Its translation is CASSQVGPINEQYF.

The CDR3 is CASSISVGGIYEQYF. CDR3 DNA sequence: TGTGCCAGTAGTATAAGCGTCGGAGGGATCTACGAGCAGTACTTC. The J gene is TRBJ2-7, the V gene TRBV19; D might be TRBD2 (6 bases). Germline V gene data show CDR1 as LNHDA and CDR2 as SQIVND (reference sequence). V dropped 2 bases and J dropped 3 bases, with 14 bases sitting between them. There are 15 residues in the CDR3. Variable domain in full (rest from reference TRBV19 and TRBJ2-7): DGGITQSPKYLFRKEGQNVTLSCEQNLNHDAMYWYRQDPGQGLRLIYYSQIVNDFQKGDIAEGYSVSREKKESFPLTVTSAQKNPTAFYLCASSISVGGIYEQYFGPGTRLTVT.

The V call is TRBV6-6, the J call TRBJ2-3, with TRBD1 matching over 10 bases. The germline CDR1 and CDR2 sequences are MNHNY and SVGAGI (reference sequence). V lost 2 bases to trimming and J lost 6 bases; unmatched junction nucleotides: 2. This CDR3 contains 14 residues. CDR3 in DNA: TGTGCCAGCAGTTACGAGGACAGGGGGGATACGCAGTATTTT. Its translation: CASSYEDRGDTQYF.

V is TRBV6-5 and J is TRBJ2-7; 7 bases fit TRBD2. With 6 bases clipped from V and 2 bases from J, the junction kept 10 bases outside the gene matches. This CDR3 comprises 15 residues. Germline V lookup: CDR1 MNHEY, CDR2 SVGAGI. DNA of the CDR3: TGTGCCAGCAGGCCTCTCGGGGGGACCCCCTACGAGCAGTACTTC. Residues: CASRPLGGTPYEQYF.

The DNA for the CDR3 is TGTGCCTGGGGACTAGGGGGGAACTACGAGCAGTACTTC. Translated, it gives CAWGLGGNYEQYF. This chain connects TRBV30 to TRBJ2-7, with TRBD2 as a possible D gene (7 bases). Trimming left V 5 bases short and J 3 bases short, with 14 bases between. There are 13 residues in the CDR3. The germline V gene has CDR1 GTSNPN and CDR2 SVGIG (reference sequence).

The rearrangement joins TRBV5-6 to TRBJ2-3, with D maybe TRBD1 (6 bases). The V gene lost 4 bases and the J gene lost 0 bases, with 12 bases spanning the gap. The CDR3 sequence is 15 residues long. Germline V gene lookup returns CDR1 SGHDT and CDR2 YYEEEE. CDR3 loop: CASSPSGHSTDTQYF. The CDR3 nucleotides are TGTGCCAGCAGCCCCTCGGGACATAGCACAGATACGCAGTATTTT.

The chain employs TRBV10-1 and TRBJ2-3, with TRBD2 matching over 11 bases. Germline assignment: CDR1 WNHNN and CDR2 SYGVQD (reference sequence). The CDR3 is made up of 18 amino acids. V was pared by 5 bases and J by 2 bases, with 12 bases of the junction left unmatched. DNA for the CDR3: TGCGCCAGCAGTTATGCTAGCGGGGGGCCTTCACCCACAGATACGCAGTATTTT. Residues: CASSYASGGPSPTDTQYF.